The 29 T cell receptor beta chains below were found in one sample sequenced in a study of cytomegalovirus exposure and HLA in healthy donors. PCR was performed using 60 Vbeta and 13 Jbeta primers. Sequencing used immunoSEQ multiplex PCR; TCRdb keeps in-frame clones, though not all of them. The sample has about 200,000 clones; about 70% are singletons. The source material was PBMCs. All receptors come from a middle-aged man in good health and CMV-seropositive.

The chain links TRBV28 to TRBJ2-5; 9 positions match TRBD2. Germline V gene data show CDR1 as MDHEN and CDR2 as SYDVKM. The trim removed 2 bases at V and 4 bases at J, leaving 11 bases unmatched. This CDR3 is 17 amino acids long. CDR3 residues: CASSLRGGGGAGETQYF. The CDR3 DNA sequence: TGTGCCAGCAGTTTAAGGGGAGGCGGGGGGGCCGGAGAGACCCAGTACTTC.

This clone was counted a single time. This sequence joins TRBV19 and TRBJ1-1, with TRBD1 matching over 8 bases. The CDR3 loop spans 17 amino acids. The trim removed 3 bases at V and 4 bases at J, leaving 13 bases unmatched. Germline V gene sequence: CDR1 LNHDA, CDR2 SQIVND (reference sequence). The CDR3 DNA sequence: TGTGCCAGTAGTATCCTTATCGACAGGGGTCGTACCACTGAAGCTTTCTTT. It yields the protein CASSILIDRGRTTEAFF.

The rearrangement links TRBV6-4 to TRBJ2-2, with a possible D match to TRBD1 (6 bases). Trimming removed 6 bases from V and 3 bases from J, with 11 bases in between. The CDR3 totals 14 residues. Germline V lookup: CDR1 MRHNA, CDR2 SNTAGT. CDR3 protein: CASRLNRDTGELFF. CDR3 coding DNA: TGTGCCAGCAGATTGAACAGGGACACCGGGGAGCTGTTTTTT.

V and J are TRBV27 and TRBJ2-7; 8 bases are a match to TRBD1. CDR1 is MNHEY, CDR2 SMNVEV, per germline (reference sequence). V gave up 3 bases and J gave up 2 bases; unmatched junction bases: 3. The CDR3 is 14 amino acids. The CDR3 DNA reads as TGTGCCAGCAGTTTCGGACAGGGTACCTACGAGCAGTACTTC. It translates to CASSFGQGTYEQYF.

The chain links TRBV7-9 to TRBJ2-1; D is perhaps TRBD2 (6 bases). CDR3 length: 19 residues. Germline V CDR1 and CDR2: SEHNR, FQNEAQ (reference sequence). V was clipped by 5 bases and J by 1 base, with 24 bases between them. This CDR3 is CASSPAGGGLLGSYNEQFF. Here the CDR3 DNA reads TGTGCCAGCAGCCCCGCAGGAGGAGGGCTTTTGGGGTCCTACAATGAGCAGTTCTTC.

This chain uses TRBV7-9 with TRBJ2-4; tentatively, D is TRBD1 (5 bases). Germline CDR1 reads SEHNR; CDR2 reads FQNEAQ (reference sequence). V was pared by 6 bases and J by 7 bases, with 16 bases between. CDR3 length equals 14 residues. CDR3 amino acids: CASSRQLELNIQYF. CDR3 bases: TGTGCCAGCAGTCGACAGTTAGAATTGAACATTCAGTACTTC.

The V call is TRBV5-1, the J call TRBJ2-7, with 7 nucleotides matching TRBD1. CDR3 length equals 14 residues. V was clipped by 4 bases and J by 2 bases; unmatched bases: 6. CDR1 and CDR2 from the germline V gene are SGHRS and YFSETQ. This chain's CDR3 is CASSPDRIAYEQYF. CDR3 DNA: TGCGCCAGCAGCCCGGACAGGATCGCCTACGAGCAGTACTTC.

The gene calls are TRBV19 and TRBJ2-7; 9 bases agree with TRBD1. This CDR3 has 14 residues. CDR1 is LNHDA and CDR2 is SQIVND in the germline V gene (reference sequence). J was trimmed by 3 bases and V by 2 bases; bases with no gene match: 2. CDR3 sequence (DNA): TGTGCCAGTAGTATATGGACAGGGGACTACGAGCAGTACTTC. Its protein product is CASSIWTGDYEQYF.

This chain joins TRBV6-5 and TRBJ1-5; 9 nucleotides match TRBD1. The CDR3 runs 14 residues. With V trimmed by 8 bases and J by 4 bases, 6 bases remained unmatched. Germline V CDR1 and CDR2: MNHEY, SVGAGI. CDR3 in amino acids: CASRLQGANQPQHF. CDR3 in DNA: TGTGCCAGCCGTCTACAGGGGGCGAATCAGCCCCAGCATTTT.

This clone was detected once. The junction differs from germline at one of its ends, possibly a read error. Other DNA sequences in the same sample also yield this CDR3. The J gene is TRBJ1-2, the V gene TRBV29-1; maybe TRBD1 (5 bases). The CDR3 spans 13 residues. The V gene's germline CDR1 is SQVTM and CDR2 ANQGSEA. The CDR3 protein is CSASVPTRDGYTF. The CDR3 DNA reads TGCAGCGCCTCCGTCCCGACCAGGGATGGCTACACTTTC.

About this clone itself: The identical CDR3 is also encoded by other nucleotide sequences in the sample. This chain connects TRBV19 to TRBJ1-1, with unresolved D. CDR3 length: 13 amino acids. V was trimmed by 0 bases and J by 5 bases, leaving 7 bases between them. Germline V gene lookup returns CDR1 LNHDA and CDR2 SQIVND (reference sequence). The CDR3 is CASSIDRETEAFF. CDR3 coding DNA: TGTGCCAGTAGTATAGATCGGGAGACTGAAGCTTTCTTT.

This chain links TRBV7-9 with TRBJ2-2, with D possibly being TRBD1 (6 bases). CDR3 length equals 16 residues. Germline values: CDR1 SEHNR, CDR2 FQNEAQ (reference sequence). Trimming shortened V by 5 bases and J by 1 base, and 14 bases separated the two germline ends. The CDR3 region is CASSTGQYLNTGELFF. DNA of the CDR3: TGTGCCAGCAGCACCGGACAGTACTTGAACACCGGGGAGCTGTTTTTT.

Only a few counts were recorded for this clone. The chain couples TRBV6-5 to TRBJ1-1; D may be TRBD1 (5 bases). Germline V gene data show CDR1 as MNHEY and CDR2 as SVGAGI. The CDR3 runs to 15 residues. V lost 0 bases to trimming and J lost 4 bases, with 12 bases between them. CDR3 sequence (DNA): TGTGCCAGCAGTTACTCGCAGGGATGGACCACTGAAGCTTTCTTT. Its protein is CASSYSQGWTTEAFF.

This chain connects TRBV7-9 to TRBJ1-2, with TRBD1 as a possible D gene (6 bases). This CDR3 is built from 15 residues. Deletions cut 5 bases from V and 0 bases from J, with 13 bases between. The germline CDR1 and CDR2 sequences are SEHNR and FQNEAQ (reference sequence). The DNA for the CDR3 is TGTGCCAGCAGCACACAGGGTCGAACTAACTATGGCTACACCTTC. Protein sequence: CASSTQGRTNYGYTF.

Concerning this clone itself: Relative to the germline gene, one junction end is altered; a read error may explain this. The chain recombines TRBV7-9 with TRBJ1-3, with a weak D call TRBD1 (5 bases). CDR3 length equals 18 residues. CDR1 and CDR2 (germline): SEHNR, FQNEAQ (reference sequence). CDR3 amino acids: CSSSLAGGATRDGNTIYF. CDR3 nucleotides: TGTTCCAGCAGCTTAGCGGGAGGGGCCACCAGGGATGGAAACACCATATATTTT.

This clone has only one observation. The rearrangement links TRBV5-1 to TRBJ2-3; TRBD1 matches 7 bases. The CDR3 spans 15 residues. The J segment lost 1 base and the V segment lost 5 bases, leaving 7 bases of the junction unmatched. Germline values: CDR1 SGHRS, CDR2 YFSETQ. CDR3 sequence: CASSIDRAGTDTQYF. The CDR3 bases are TGCGCCAGCAGTATTGACAGGGCTGGCACAGATACGCAGTATTTT.

This clone was seen only a few times. This chain connects TRBV4-3 to TRBJ1-1, with 7 bases matching TRBD1. The CDR3 consists of 15 residues. Germline V gene sequence: CDR1 LGHNA, CDR2 YSLEER. Trimming at V came to 0 bases and at J to 1 base, leaving 2 bases not matched to a gene. The CDR3 sequence is CASSQEGQPNTEAFF. CDR3 bases: TGCGCCAGCAGCCAAGAGGGACAGCCGAACACTGAAGCTTTCTTT.

The rearrangement uses TRBV19 and TRBJ1-3; D is unresolved. The CDR3 is 14 amino acids. The ends were cut back, 2 bases at V and 0 bases at J, with 5 bases in the middle. Germline V gives CDR1 LNHDA, CDR2 SQIVND (reference sequence). CDR3 amino acids: CASSISISGNTIYF. The CDR3 coding sequence is TGTGCCAGTAGTATAAGCATCTCTGGAAACACCATATATTTT.

This chain connects TRBV15 to TRBJ2-1; 7 nucleotides align to TRBD1. This CDR3 is 15 amino acids long. Germline loops: CDR1 LNHNV, CDR2 YYDKDF (reference sequence). The junction had 10 bases not matched to a gene; V was cut back by 4 bases and J by 7 bases. CDR3 in DNA: TGTGCCACCAGCAACCGGGACAGTCCAAGTAATGAGCAGTTCTTC. Translated, it gives CATSNRDSPSNEQFF.

This clone was detected only a few times. The rearrangement joins TRBV2 to TRBJ2-7; no clear D gene. V dropped 6 bases and J dropped 2 bases, with 14 bases sitting between them. Germline CDR1 SNHLY, CDR2 FYNNEI. The CDR3 runs 14 residues. In DNA form, the CDR3 reads TGTGCCAGCAGGGCTGGAGCGATTACCTACGAGCAGTACTTC. It specifies CASRAGAITYEQYF.

The rearrangement uses TRBV27 and TRBJ1-2, with TRBD1 identical over 10 bases. The CDR3 contains 15 residues. With 5 bases clipped from V and 8 bases from J, the junction kept 11 bases outside the gene matches. Germline V gives CDR1 MNHEY, CDR2 SMNVEV (reference sequence). The chain's CDR3 is CASSPRQGARMGYTF. The CDR3 bases are TGTGCCAGCAGTCCAAGACAGGGGGCAAGGATGGGCTACACCTTC.

The chain carries TRBV23-1 and TRBJ2-4; D unclear. TRBV23-1 is an open reading frame whose function is uncertain. This CDR3 is 14 amino acids long. V lost 6 bases and J 1 base, leaving 10 bases between the germline ends. CDR3 sequence: CASRLPIAKNIQYF. The CDR3 coding sequence is TGCGCCAGCAGACTACCTATTGCCAAAAACATTCAGTACTTC.

The DNA of the CDR3 is TGTGCCAGCAGTGAAAATCCCTGGACAGGGGCCACCTACGAGCAGTACTTC. Its translation is CASSENPWTGATYEQYF. The rearrangement uses TRBV25-1 and TRBJ2-7; 9 nucleotides match TRBD1. V lost 2 bases to trimming and J lost 2 bases; unmatched junction nucleotides: 10. CDR3 length: 17 residues. Germline CDR1 and CDR2: MGHDK and SYGVNS.

The J gene is TRBJ1-2, the V gene TRBV7-2; the D gene is possibly TRBD1 (5 bases). V was shortened by 0 bases and J by 3 bases, with 8 bases between the two germline ends. Germline loops: CDR1 SGHTA, CDR2 FQGNSA. The CDR3 covers 14 residues. CDR3 in DNA: TGTGCCAGCAGCTTAGCAGGGGTGGACTATGGCTACACCTTC. Its protein product is CASSLAGVDYGYTF.

The chain couples TRBV2 to TRBJ2-5; tentative D call: TRBD2 (6 bases). The germline V gene has CDR1 SNHLY and CDR2 FYNNEI. The CDR3 has 12 amino acids. V was clipped by 7 bases and J by 6 bases, with 12 bases between them. DNA of the CDR3: TGTGCCAGCACGGGGGAGAGGCAGACCCAGTACTTC. Translated, it gives CASTGERQTQYF. The complete variable domain, with remaining parts taken from reference TRBV2 and TRBJ2-5, reads EPEVTQTPSHQVTQMGQEVILRCVPISNHLYFYWYRQILGQKVEFLVSFYNNEISEKSEIFDDQFSVERPDGSNFTLKIRSTKLEDSAMYFCASTGERQTQYFGPGTRLLVL.

This chain joins TRBV7-2 and TRBJ2-1; 13 nucleotides match TRBD2. J gave up 4 bases and V 5 bases, and 8 bases lay outside the gene matches. The germline CDR1 and CDR2 sequences are SGHTA and FQGNSA. This CDR3 has 17 amino acids. As DNA, the CDR3 is TGTGCCAGCAGCCGGACTAGCGGGGGTAGGGGATACAATGAGCAGTTCTTC. It codes for CASSRTSGGRGYNEQFF.

This clone was found a few times. The chain combines TRBV7-2 with TRBJ1-1; D might be TRBD1 (6 bases). V lost 0 bases, J lost 6 bases, and 11 bases lay in between. This CDR3 comprises 14 residues. CDR1 is SGHTA, CDR2 FQGNSA, per germline. CDR3 coding DNA: TGTGCCAGCAGCTTAGCGGGGGCGAGGGCTGAAGCTTTCTTT. Its translation: CASSLAGARAEAFF.

This clone was seen once. V gene TRBV27 combines with J gene TRBJ1-2; the D gene is possibly TRBD1 (6 bases). Deletions cut 5 bases from V and 5 bases from J, with 12 bases between. Germline V CDR1 and CDR2: MNHEY, SMNVEV (reference sequence). CDR3 size: 13 residues. The CDR3: CASSRQATYGYTF. The CDR3 DNA is TGTGCCAGCAGTAGACAGGCAACTTATGGCTACACCTTC.

The chain employs TRBV12-2 and TRBJ1-5; the table assigns TRBD1, which was not confirmed against the DNA. TRBV12-2 is a pseudogene locus. CDR3 length: 16 residues. The CDR3 nucleotides are TGTGCAAGTCGCTTCTCGGACAGGGGAGGCAATCAGCCCCAGCATTTT. This sequence encodes CASRFSDRGGNQPQHF.